Below are 3 T cell receptor beta chains sequenced from a single sample in a study of blood T cell repertoires in COVID-19. The repertoire was sequenced with immunoSEQ multiplex PCR; TCRdb's copy has only in-frame clones and lacks some. In the table there are roughly 360,000 clones, roughly 90% of which are singletons. The material sequenced was PBMCs or T cells enriched from blood (not recorded which). These receptors were collected from a woman between 25 and 40 years old with acute COVID-19.

The chain links TRBV12-5 to TRBJ1-6, with D unclear. Trimming shortened V by 3 bases and J by 10 bases, and 16 bases separated the two germline ends. Germline V gives CDR1 LGHNT, CDR2 FRNRAP. CDR3 length equals 15 residues. The CDR3 nucleotides are TGTGCTAGTGGTTTCCAAAGGAGGGTACTATCACCCCTCCACTTT. It translates to CASGFQRRVLSPLHF.

V is TRBV19 and J is TRBJ1-2, with a possible D match to TRBD1 (6 bases). Germline CDR1 LNHDA, CDR2 SQIVND (reference sequence). This CDR3 comprises 19 residues. With 7 bases removed from V and 4 bases from J, the gap between germline ends came to 31 bases. CDR3 bases: TGTGCCAGTATGGGATTTCGTTCAGGGGCCAGCGCTAACTTCTATGGCTACACCTTC. Translated: CASMGFRSGASANFYGYTF. The full variable domain, in which reference TRBV19 and TRBJ1-2 provide the parts outside the CDR3, is DGGITQSPKYLFRKEGQNVTLSCEQNLNHDAMYWYRQDPGQGLRLIYYSQIVNDFQKGDIAEGYSVSREKKESFPLTVTSAQKNPTAFYLCASMGFRSGASANFYGYTFGSGTRLTVV.

In this sample, this clone turned up a few times. The chain uses TRBV4-1 and TRBJ2-7; TRBD2 matches at 8 bases. Trimming took 2 bases from V and 4 from J; bases not matched to a gene: 10. Germline V gene sequence: CDR1 MGHRA, CDR2 YSYEKL. The CDR3 extends over 16 amino acids. CDR3: CASSQRFSGENYEQYF. CDR3 DNA sequence: TGCGCCAGCAGCCAAAGGTTTAGCGGGGAGAATTACGAGCAGTACTTC.